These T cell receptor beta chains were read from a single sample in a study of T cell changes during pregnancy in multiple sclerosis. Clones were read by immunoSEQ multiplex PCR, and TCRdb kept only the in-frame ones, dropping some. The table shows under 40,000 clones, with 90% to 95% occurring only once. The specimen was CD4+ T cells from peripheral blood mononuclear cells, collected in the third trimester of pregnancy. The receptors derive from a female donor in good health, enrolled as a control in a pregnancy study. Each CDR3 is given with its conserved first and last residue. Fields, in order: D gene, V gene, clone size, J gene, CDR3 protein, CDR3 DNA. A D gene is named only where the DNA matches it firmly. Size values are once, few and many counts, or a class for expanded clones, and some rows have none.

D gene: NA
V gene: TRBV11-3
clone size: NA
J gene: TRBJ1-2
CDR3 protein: CASSLDRGGGYTF
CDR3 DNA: TGTGCCAGCAGCTTAGATCGGGGGGGTGGCTACACCTTC

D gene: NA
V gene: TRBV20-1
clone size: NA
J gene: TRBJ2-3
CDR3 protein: CSAGPGPQYF
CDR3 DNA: TGCAGTGCTGGCCCGGGTCCGCAGTATTTT

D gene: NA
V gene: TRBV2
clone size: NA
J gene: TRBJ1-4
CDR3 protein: CASSEQGSEKLFF
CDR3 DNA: TGTGCCAGCAGTGAACAGGGAAGTGAAAAACTGTTTTTT

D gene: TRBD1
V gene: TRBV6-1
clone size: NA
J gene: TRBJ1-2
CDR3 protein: CASSGRDRGGYGYTF
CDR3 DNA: TGTGCCAGCAGTGGGAGGGACAGGGGCGGCTATGGCTACACCTTC

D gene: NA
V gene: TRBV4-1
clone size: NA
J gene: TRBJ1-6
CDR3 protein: CASSQASRGGSYNSPLHF
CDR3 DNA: TGCGCCAGCAGCCAAGCTAGCCGGGGGGGATCCTATAATTCACCCCTCCACTTT

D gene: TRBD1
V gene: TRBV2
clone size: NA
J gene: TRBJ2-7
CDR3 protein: CATFPGQGAGSYEQYF
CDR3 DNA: TGTGCCACCTTCCCGGGACAGGGGGCGGGATCCTACGAGCAGTACTTC

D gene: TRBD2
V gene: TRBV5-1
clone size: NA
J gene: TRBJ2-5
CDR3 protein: CASSLYAGEETQYF
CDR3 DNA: TGCGCCAGCAGCTTGTATGCGGGGGAAGAGACCCAGTACTTC

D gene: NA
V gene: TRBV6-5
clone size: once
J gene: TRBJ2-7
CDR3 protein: CASYSTSYEQYF
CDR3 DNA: TGTGCCAGCTACTCCACCTCCTACGAGCAGTACTTC

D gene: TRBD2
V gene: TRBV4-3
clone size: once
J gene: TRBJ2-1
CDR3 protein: CASSQDTRLAGTNEQFF
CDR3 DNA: TGCGCCAGCAGCCAAGATACGAGACTAGCGGGGACTAATGAGCAGTTCTTC

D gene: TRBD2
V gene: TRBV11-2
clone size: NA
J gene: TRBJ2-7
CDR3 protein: CASGGESYEQYF
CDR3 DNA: TGTGCCAGCGGGGGGGAGTCCTACGAGCAGTACTTC

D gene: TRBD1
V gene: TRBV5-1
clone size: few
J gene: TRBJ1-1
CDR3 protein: CASSYTGGYTEAFF
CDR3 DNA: TGCGCCAGCAGCTACACAGGGGGCTACACTGAAGCTTTCTTT

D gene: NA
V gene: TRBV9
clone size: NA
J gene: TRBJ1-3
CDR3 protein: CASSAQVFLSGNTIYF
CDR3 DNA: TGTGCCAGCAGCGCACAGGTTTTCCTCTCTGGAAACACCATATATTTT

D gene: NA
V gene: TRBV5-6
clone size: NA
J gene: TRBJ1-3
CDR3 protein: CASSPAGALGNTIYF
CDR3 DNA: TGTGCCAGCAGCCCCGCAGGGGCGCTCGGAAACACCATATATTTT

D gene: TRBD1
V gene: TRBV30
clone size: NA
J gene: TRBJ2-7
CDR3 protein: CAWSADRGHEQYF
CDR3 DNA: TGTGCCTGGAGTGCGGACAGGGGGCACGAGCAGTACTTC

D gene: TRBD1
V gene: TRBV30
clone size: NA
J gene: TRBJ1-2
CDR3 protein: CAWRLGQDYGYTF
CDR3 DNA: TGTGCCTGGAGACTCGGACAGGACTATGGCTACACCTTC

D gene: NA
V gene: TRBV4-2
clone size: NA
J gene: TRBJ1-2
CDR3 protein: CASSQDARRGRGYTF
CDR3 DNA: TGTGCCAGCAGCCAAGATGCCCGAAGGGGGAGAGGCTACACCTTC

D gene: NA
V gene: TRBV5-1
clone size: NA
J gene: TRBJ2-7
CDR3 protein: CASSLDLDEQYF
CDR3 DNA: TGCGCCAGCAGCTTGGACTTGGACGAGCAGTACTTC

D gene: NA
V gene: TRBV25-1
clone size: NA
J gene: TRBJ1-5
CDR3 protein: CASSEGGTFSNQPQHF
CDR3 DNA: TGTGCCAGCAGTGAGGGGGGGACATTTAGCAATCAGCCCCAGCATTTT

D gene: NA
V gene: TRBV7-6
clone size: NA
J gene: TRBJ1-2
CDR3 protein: CASSLAPYNGYTF
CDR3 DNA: TGTGCCAGCAGCTTAGCGCCTTACAATGGCTACACCTTC

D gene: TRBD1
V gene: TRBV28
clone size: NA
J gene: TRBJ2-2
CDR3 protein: CASTQLIYDRVTGELFF
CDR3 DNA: TGTGCCAGCACCCAACTAATCTACGACAGGGTCACCGGGGAGCTGTTTTTT

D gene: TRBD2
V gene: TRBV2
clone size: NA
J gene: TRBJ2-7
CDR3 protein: CASSKGTSGGALAYEQYF
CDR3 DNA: TGTGCCAGCAGTAAAGGGACTAGCGGGGGGGCCTTAGCCTACGAGCAGTACTTC

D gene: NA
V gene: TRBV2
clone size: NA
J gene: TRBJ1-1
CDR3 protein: CASGVSAGAFF
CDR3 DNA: TGTGCCAGCGGTGTGTCCGCGGGTGCTTTCTTT

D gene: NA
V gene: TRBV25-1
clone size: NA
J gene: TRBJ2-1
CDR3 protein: CASSGREGKSSYNEQFF
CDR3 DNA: TGTGCCAGCAGCGGGAGAGAGGGTAAGAGCTCCTACAATGAGCAGTTCTTC

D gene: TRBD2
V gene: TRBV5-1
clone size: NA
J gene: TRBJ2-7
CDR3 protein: CASSSLSGATYEQYF
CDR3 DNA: TGCGCCAGCAGCTCCCTTAGCGGGGCTACCTACGAGCAGTACTTC

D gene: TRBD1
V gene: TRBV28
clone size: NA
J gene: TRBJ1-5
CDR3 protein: CASVQPDRERQPQHF
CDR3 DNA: TGTGCCAGCGTCCAGCCCGACAGGGAAAGACAGCCCCAGCATTTT

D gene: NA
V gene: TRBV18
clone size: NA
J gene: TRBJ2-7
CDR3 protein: CASSGTETEQYF
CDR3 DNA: TGTGCCAGCTCAGGGACTGAAACCGAGCAGTACTTC

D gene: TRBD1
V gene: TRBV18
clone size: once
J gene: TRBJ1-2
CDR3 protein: CASSAGQANYGYTF
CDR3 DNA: TGTGCCAGCTCAGCGGGACAGGCTAACTATGGCTACACCTTC

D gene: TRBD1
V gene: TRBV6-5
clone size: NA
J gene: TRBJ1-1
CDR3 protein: CASSPPGQSTEAFF
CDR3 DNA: TGTGCCAGCAGCCCACCGGGACAGAGCACTGAAGCTTTCTTT

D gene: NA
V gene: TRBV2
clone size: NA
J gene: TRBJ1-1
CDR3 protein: CACRREAEAFF
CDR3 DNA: TGTGCTTGCAGGCGGGAGGCTGAAGCTTTCTTT

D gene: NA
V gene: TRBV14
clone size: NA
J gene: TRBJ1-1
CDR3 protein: CASSQVRPGSSEAFF
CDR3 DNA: TGTGCCAGCAGCCAAGTAAGGCCGGGGAGCTCTGAAGCTTTCTTT

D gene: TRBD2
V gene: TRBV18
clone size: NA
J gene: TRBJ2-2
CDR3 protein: CASSPQFGLEGGELFF
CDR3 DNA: TGTGCCAGCTCACCTCAGTTTGGACTAGAAGGCGGGGAGCTGTTTTTT

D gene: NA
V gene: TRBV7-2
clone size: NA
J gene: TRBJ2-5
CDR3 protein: CASSFPGGTQYF
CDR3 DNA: TGTGCCAGCAGCTTCCCCGGGGGGACCCAGTACTTC

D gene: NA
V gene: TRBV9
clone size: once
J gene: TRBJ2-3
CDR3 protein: CASSPSYFLTDTQYF
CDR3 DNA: TGTGCCAGCAGCCCAAGCTACTTTCTCACAGATACGCAGTATTTT

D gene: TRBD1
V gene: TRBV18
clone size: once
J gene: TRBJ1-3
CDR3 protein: CASLTGGAGNTIYF
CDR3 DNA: TGTGCCAGCTTAACAGGGGGCGCTGGAAACACCATATATTTT

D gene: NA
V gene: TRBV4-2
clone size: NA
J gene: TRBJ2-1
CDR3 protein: CASSQEDYNEQFF
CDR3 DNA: TGTGCCAGCAGCCAGGAGGACTACAATGAGCAGTTCTTC

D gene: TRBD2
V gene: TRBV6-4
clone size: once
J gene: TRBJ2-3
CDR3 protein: CASSAGLASNTQYF
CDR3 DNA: TGTGCCAGCAGCGCGGGACTAGCGTCGAATACGCAGTATTTT

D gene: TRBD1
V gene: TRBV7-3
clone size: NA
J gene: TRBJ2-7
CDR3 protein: CASSLNGDRVFHEQYF
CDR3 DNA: TGTGCCAGCAGCTTAAATGGGGACAGGGTCTTCCACGAGCAGTACTTC

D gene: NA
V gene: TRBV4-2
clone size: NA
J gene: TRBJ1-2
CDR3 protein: CASKQGPYGYTF
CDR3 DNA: TGTGCCAGTAAACAGGGACCCTATGGCTACACCTTC

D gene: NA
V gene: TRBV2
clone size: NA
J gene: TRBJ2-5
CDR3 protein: CASSRQGYQETQYF
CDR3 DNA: TGTGCCAGCAGTCGCCAGGGGTACCAAGAGACCCAGTACTTC

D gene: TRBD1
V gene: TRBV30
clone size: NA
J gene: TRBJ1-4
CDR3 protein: CAWSTGQIATNEKLFF
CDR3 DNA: TGTGCCTGGAGTACGGGACAGATCGCAACTAATGAAAAACTGTTTTTT

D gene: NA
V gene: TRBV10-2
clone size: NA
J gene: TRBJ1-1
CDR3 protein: CASRETASGNTEAFF
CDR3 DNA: TGCGCCAGCAGAGAGACCGCCTCGGGGAACACTGAAGCTTTCTTT

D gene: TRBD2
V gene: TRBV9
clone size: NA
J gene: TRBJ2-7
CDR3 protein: CASSVGHGLAGDSYEQYF
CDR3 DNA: TGTGCCAGCAGCGTAGGACACGGACTAGCGGGGGACTCCTACGAGCAGTACTTC

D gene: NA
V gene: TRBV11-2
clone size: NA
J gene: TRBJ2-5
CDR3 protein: CASSRMGGTQYF
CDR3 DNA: TGTGCCAGCAGCCGGATGGGGGGGACCCAGTACTTC

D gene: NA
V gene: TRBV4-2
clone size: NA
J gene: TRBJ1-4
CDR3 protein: CASSHGKEVPNEKLFF
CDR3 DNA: TGTGCCAGCAGCCATGGTAAGGAGGTACCTAATGAAAAACTGTTTTTT

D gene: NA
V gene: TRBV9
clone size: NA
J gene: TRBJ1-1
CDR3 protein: CASSVGPTGYPEAFF
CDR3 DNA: TGTGCCAGCAGCGTAGGACCTACAGGGTACCCTGAAGCTTTCTTT

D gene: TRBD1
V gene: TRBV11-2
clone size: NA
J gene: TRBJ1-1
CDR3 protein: CASSPDRDQGAFF
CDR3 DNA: TGTGCCAGCAGCCCCGACAGGGATCAGGGGGCTTTCTTT

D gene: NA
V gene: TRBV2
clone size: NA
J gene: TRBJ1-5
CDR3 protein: CASKGASSNQPQHF
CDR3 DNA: TGTGCCAGCAAAGGGGCGTCGTCTAATCAGCCCCAGCATTTT

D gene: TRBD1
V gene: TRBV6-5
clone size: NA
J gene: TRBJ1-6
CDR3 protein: CASSYDRGNSPLHF
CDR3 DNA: TGTGCCAGCAGTTACGACAGGGGAAATTCACCCCTCCACTTT

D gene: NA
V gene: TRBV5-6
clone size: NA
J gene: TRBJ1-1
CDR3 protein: CASSLGRHTEAFF
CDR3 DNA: TGTGCCAGCAGCCTGGGGAGGCACACTGAAGCTTTCTTT

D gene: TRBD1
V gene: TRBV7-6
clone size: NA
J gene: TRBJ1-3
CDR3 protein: CASSRYPGQGRLSGNTIYF
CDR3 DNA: TGTGCCAGCAGCCGATATCCGGGACAGGGCCGTCTCTCTGGAAACACCATATATTTT